This passage covers 8 T cell receptor beta chains from one sample sequenced in a study of blood T cell repertoires in COVID-19. The protocol was immunoSEQ multiplex PCR, while the TCRdb copy is restricted to in-frame clones and leaves out a portion. This table has about 200,000 clones, roughly 85% appearing once. The sequenced sample consisted of peripheral blood. The receptors here all came from a woman in her seventies with COVID-19, enrolled during active disease.

The chain has TRBV7-9 and TRBJ2-4; D might be TRBD2 (6 bases). Germline lookup yields CDR1 SEHNR and CDR2 FQNEAQ (reference sequence). The ends were cut back, 4 bases at V and 1 base at J, with 11 bases in the middle. The CDR3 loop spans 15 amino acids. The CDR3, as DNA: TGTGCCAGCAGCTGGCGGGCGGGGGCCAAAAACATTCAGTACTTC. Translating it yields CASSWRAGAKNIQYF.

The genes are TRBV4-1 and TRBJ2-7; 8 bases fit TRBD1. The CDR3 sequence is 16 residues long. J was trimmed by 1 base and V by 1 base; bases with no gene match: 6. Germline CDR1 MGHRA, CDR2 YSYEKL. This CDR3 reads CASSQGTGKFSYEQYF. As DNA, the CDR3 is TGCGCCAGCAGCCAAGGGACAGGGAAATTTTCCTACGAGCAGTACTTC.

The chain couples TRBV19 to TRBJ2-5; 7 bases match TRBD2. With 3 bases clipped from V and 5 bases from J, the junction kept 12 bases outside the gene matches. This CDR3 spans 16 amino acids. The V gene's germline CDR1 is LNHDA and CDR2 SQIVND (reference sequence). CDR3 residues: CASSMAGTTGGETQYF. The CDR3 DNA reads as TGTGCCAGTAGTATGGCCGGGACTACCGGAGGGGAGACCCAGTACTTC.

This clone was observed once. The J gene is TRBJ1-6, the V gene TRBV5-4; D is unresolved. CDR3 size: 16 residues. V was clipped by 0 bases and J by 7 bases, with 14 bases between them. The germline V gene encodes CDR1 SGHNT and CDR2 YYREEE (reference sequence). CDR3 residues: CASSLEGRGGNSPLHF. CDR3 coding DNA: TGTGCCAGCAGCTTGGAGGGTCGGGGAGGGAATTCACCCCTCCACTTT.

The V call is TRBV7-9, the J call TRBJ1-6, with TRBD1 matching 7 bases. The germline gives CDR1 SEHNR, CDR2 FQNEAQ (reference sequence). This CDR3 comprises 14 residues. With V trimmed by 0 bases and J by 7 bases, 0 bases remained unmatched. The CDR3 coding sequence is TGTGCCAGCAGCTTAGCGACAGGGAATTCACCCCTCCACTTT. It is translated as CASSLATGNSPLHF. Using reference TRBV7-9 and TRBJ1-6 for the parts outside the CDR3, the full variable domain is DTGVSQNPRHKITKRGQNVTFRCDPISEHNRLYWYRQTLGQGPEFLTYFQNEAQLEKSRLLSDRFSAERPKGSFSTLEIQRTEQGDSAMYLCASSLATGNSPLHFGNGTRLTVT.

V is TRBV10-3 and J is TRBJ1-1; a weak D match, TRBD1 (5 bases). The germline gives CDR1 ENHRY, CDR2 SYGVKD. The V end lost 8 bases, the J end lost 4 bases, and 14 bases lay between the germline ends. The CDR3 totals 13 residues. DNA of the CDR3: TGTGCCATCTCTCCGGGCGGGGGCACTGAAGCTTTCTTT. This translates into CAISPGGGTEAFF.

The chain carries TRBV27 and TRBJ2-5; 7 bases fit TRBD1. The junction had 6 bases not matched to a gene; V was cut back by 3 bases and J by 2 bases. CDR1 is MNHEY, CDR2 SMNVEV, per germline (reference sequence). The CDR3 consists of 15 residues. CDR3 loop: CASSLFWDSQETQYF. CDR3 DNA: TGTGCCAGCAGTTTGTTTTGGGACAGTCAAGAGACCCAGTACTTC.

The chain has TRBV7-9 and TRBJ2-2, with 12 bases that match TRBD2. Germline CDR1 reads SEHNR; CDR2 reads FQNEAQ (reference sequence). V shed 2 bases, J shed 8 bases, and the junction held 12 bases outside the gene matches. CDR3 size: 18 residues. The DNA of the CDR3 is TGTGCCAGCAGCTTAAAGGGGATGACTAGCGGGAGATCGGGGGAGCTGTTTTTT. It codes for CASSLKGMTSGRSGELFF.